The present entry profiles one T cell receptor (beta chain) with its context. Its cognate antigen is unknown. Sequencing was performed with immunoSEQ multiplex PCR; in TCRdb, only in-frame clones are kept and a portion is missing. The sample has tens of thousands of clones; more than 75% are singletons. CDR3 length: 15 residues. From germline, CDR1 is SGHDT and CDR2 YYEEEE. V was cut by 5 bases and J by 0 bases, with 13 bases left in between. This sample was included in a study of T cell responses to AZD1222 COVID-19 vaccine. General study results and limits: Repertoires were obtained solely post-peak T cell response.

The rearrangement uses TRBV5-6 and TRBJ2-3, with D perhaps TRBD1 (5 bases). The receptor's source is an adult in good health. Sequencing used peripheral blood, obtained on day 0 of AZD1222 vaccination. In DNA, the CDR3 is TGTGCCAGCAGTCCTAATGCAGGGAGCACAGATACGCAGTATTTT. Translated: CASSPNAGSTDTQYF.